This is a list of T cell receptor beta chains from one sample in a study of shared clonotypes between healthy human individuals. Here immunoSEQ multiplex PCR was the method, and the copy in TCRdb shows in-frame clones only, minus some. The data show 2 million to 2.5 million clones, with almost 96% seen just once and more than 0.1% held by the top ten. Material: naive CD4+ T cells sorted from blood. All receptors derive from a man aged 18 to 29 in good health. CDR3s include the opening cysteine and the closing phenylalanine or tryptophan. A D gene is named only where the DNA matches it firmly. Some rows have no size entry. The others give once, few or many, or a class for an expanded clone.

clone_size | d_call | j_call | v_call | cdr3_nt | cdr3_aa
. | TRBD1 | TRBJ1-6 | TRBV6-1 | TGTGCCAGCAATGGACAGGGTGGTAATTCACCCCTCCACTTT | CASNGQGGNSPLHF
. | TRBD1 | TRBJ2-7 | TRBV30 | TGTGCCGGGGACAGGGTCACCTACGAGCAGTACTTC | CAGDRVTYEQYF
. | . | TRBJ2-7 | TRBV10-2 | TGCGCCAGCAGTGTTACGGGAGCAGGGGAGCAGTACTTC | CASSVTGAGEQYF
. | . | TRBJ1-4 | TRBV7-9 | TGTGCCAGCACCCTGTCCGAGGGGACTAATGAAAAACTGTTTTTT | CASTLSEGTNEKLFF
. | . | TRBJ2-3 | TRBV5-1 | TGCGCCAGCAGCTCCTATGCGGCAGATACGCAGTATTTT | CASSSYAADTQYF
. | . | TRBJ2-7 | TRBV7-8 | TGTGCCAGCAGCCCCCAGGCTACCTACGAGCAGTACTTC | CASSPQATYEQYF
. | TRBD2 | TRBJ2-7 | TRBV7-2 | TGTGCCAGCAGCCGTAGCGGGAGCTCCTACGAGCAGTACTTC | CASSRSGSSYEQYF
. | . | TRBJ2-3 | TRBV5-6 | TGTGCCAGCAGCTTGGGTGGCCGGGGAGATACGCAGTATTTT | CASSLGGRGDTQYF
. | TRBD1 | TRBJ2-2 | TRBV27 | TGTGCCAGCAGTTTCGCCGACAGGGCGAACACCGGGGAGCTGTTTTTT | CASSFADRANTGELFF
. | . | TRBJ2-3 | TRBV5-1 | TGCGCCAGCAGGGGTAGCTTGGGCACAGATACGCAGTATTTT | CASRGSLGTDTQYF
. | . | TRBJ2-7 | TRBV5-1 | TGCGCCAGCAGCCCGCGGACGGGCAGCTCCTACGAGCAGTACTTC | CASSPRTGSSYEQYF
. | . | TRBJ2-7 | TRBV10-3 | TGTGCCATCAGTGAGAGAGATCTTGGGGGATCCGAGCAGTACTTC | CAISERDLGGSEQYF
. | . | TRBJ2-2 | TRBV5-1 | TGCGCCAGCAGCTTGGTGCTAGGGGGGAACACCGGGGAGCTGTTTTTT | CASSLVLGGNTGELFF
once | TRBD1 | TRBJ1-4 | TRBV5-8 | TGTGCCAGCAGGTGGACAGGGACAGAAAAACTGTTTTTT | CASRWTGTEKLFF
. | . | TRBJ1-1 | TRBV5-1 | TGCGCCAGCAGCCTCGGCGGCTTGAACACTGAAGCTTTCTTT | CASSLGGLNTEAFF
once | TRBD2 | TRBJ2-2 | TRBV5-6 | TGTGCCAGCAGCTTTGCGGGAGGGAACACCGGGGAGCTGTTTTTT | CASSFAGGNTGELFF
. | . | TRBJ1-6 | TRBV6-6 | TGTGCCAGCAGATCCGACAGGTTGTCACCCCTCCACTTT | CASRSDRLSPLHF
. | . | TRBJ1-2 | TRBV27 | TGTGCCAGCAGTCTCCGGGCCCTGCGCTATGGCTACACCTTC | CASSLRALRYGYTF
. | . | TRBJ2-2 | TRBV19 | TGTGCCAGTAGTACCTTGGACGGCCTGAACACCGGGGAGCTGTTTTTT | CASSTLDGLNTGELFF
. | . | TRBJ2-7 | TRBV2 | TGTGCCAGTAGGACCGGTGGAAACTCCTACGAGCAGTACTTC | CASRTGGNSYEQYF
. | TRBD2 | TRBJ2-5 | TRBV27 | TGTGCCAGCAGTCAAATGGGACTAGCCCAAGAGACCCAGTACTTC | CASSQMGLAQETQYF
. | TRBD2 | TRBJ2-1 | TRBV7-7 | TGTGCTAGCAGCCCCGGCGGGAGAGATGAGCAGTTCTTC | CASSPGGRDEQFF
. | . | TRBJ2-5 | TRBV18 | TGTGCCAGCTCACCACCGGGCTTATCCCGGGAGACCCAGTACTTC | CASSPPGLSRETQYF
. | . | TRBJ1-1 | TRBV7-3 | TGTGCCAGCAGCTACGACAGAAACACTGAAGCTTTCTTT | CASSYDRNTEAFF
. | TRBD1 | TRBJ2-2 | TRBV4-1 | TGCGCCAGCAGCCAAGAGGGGACAGGGGGCGGGGAGCTGTTTTTT | CASSQEGTGGGELFF
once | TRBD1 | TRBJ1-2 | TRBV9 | TGTGCCAGCAGCGTAGGGGGGACAGGGGCCATCTATGGCTACACCTTC | CASSVGGTGAIYGYTF
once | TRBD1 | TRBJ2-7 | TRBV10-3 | TGTGCCATCAGTGAGACCTCGACAGGGGCCTACGAGCAGTACTTC | CAISETSTGAYEQYF
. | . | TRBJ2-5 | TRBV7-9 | TGTGCCAGCAGCTTATTAACGAGGGCCCAGTACTTC | CASSLLTRAQYF
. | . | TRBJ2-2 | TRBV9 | TGTGCCAGCAGCCTAACGGACAGCTCGAACACCGGGGAGCTGTTTTTT | CASSLTDSSNTGELFF
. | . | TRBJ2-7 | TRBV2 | TGTGCCAGCAAGATCCGGGATACGACCCTCTACGAGCAGTACTTC | CASKIRDTTLYEQYF
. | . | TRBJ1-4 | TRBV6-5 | TGTGCCAGCACCCAGACAGCAACTAATGAAAAACTGTTTTTT | CASTQTATNEKLFF
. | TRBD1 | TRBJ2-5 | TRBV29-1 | TGCAGCGTTGGTGACAGGGTATTTCTAGAGACCCAGTACTTC | CSVGDRVFLETQYF
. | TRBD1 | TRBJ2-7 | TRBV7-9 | TGTGCCAGCAGCTTCGGACAGGGGCCCATCTCCTACGAGCAGTACTTC | CASSFGQGPISYEQYF
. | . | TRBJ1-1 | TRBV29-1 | TGCAGCGTTGAGAAGGCGTCCACTGAAGCTTTCTTT | CSVEKASTEAFF
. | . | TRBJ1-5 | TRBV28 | TGTGCCAGCAGTTTATCCCACCTGGCTCAGCCCCAGCATTTT | CASSLSHLAQPQHF
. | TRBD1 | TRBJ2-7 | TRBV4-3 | TGCGCCAGCAGCCAAGTAATCCAGGGGGCGTTTGAGCAGTACTTC | CASSQVIQGAFEQYF
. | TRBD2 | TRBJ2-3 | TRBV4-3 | TGCGCCAGCAGCCCTTCAAGAGTCCCGGGACTAGCGGGAGCTAGCACAGATACGCAGTATTTT | CASSPSRVPGLAGASTDTQYF
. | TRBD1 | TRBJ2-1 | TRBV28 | TGTGCCAGCAGTTTATCCCGACAGGGTCGGGCTGAGCAGTTCTTC | CASSLSRQGRAEQFF
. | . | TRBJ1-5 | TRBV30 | TGTGCCTGGAGTGTATCCGAGAATCAGCCCCAGCATTTT | CAWSVSENQPQHF
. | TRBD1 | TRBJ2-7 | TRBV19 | TGTGCCAGTAGTGGAGTTCGACAGGGCCACAAGGACGACGAGCAGTACTTC | CASSGVRQGHKDDEQYF
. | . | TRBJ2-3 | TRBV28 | TGTGCCACCGAGAGGGTCCGGGGCACAGATACGCAGTATTTT | CATERVRGTDTQYF
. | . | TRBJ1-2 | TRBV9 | TGTGCCAGCAGCGTAGCTACGGATTTGGGTGGCTACACCTTC | CASSVATDLGGYTF
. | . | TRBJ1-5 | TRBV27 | TGTGCCAGCCGCCGCGAGGGGGGGAGCAATCAGCCCCAGCATTTT | CASRREGGSNQPQHF
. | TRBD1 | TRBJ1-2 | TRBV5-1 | TGCGCCAGCAGCCGAGACAGGGTTGGCTACACCTTC | CASSRDRVGYTF
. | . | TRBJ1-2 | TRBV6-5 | TGTGCCAGCAGTTACGGGGGCGGCGGCCGTAACTATGGCTACACCTTC | CASSYGGGGRNYGYTF
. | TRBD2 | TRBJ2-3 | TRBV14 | TGTGCCAGCAGCCACCTAGCGGGAGCGACAGATACGCAGTATTTT | CASSHLAGATDTQYF
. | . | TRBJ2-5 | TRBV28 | TGTGCCAGCAGTTTCGTGGCTAGCTTTGAGACCCAGTACTTC | CASSFVASFETQYF
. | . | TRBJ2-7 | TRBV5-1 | TGCGCCAGCAGCTTGGGAGTCGAGAGCGAGCAGTACTTC | CASSLGVESEQYF
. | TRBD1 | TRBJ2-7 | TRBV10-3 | TGTGCCATCGGAGGAACCGGGACAGGGTGGTACGAGCAGTACTTC | CAIGGTGTGWYEQYF
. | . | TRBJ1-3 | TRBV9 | TGTGCCAGCAGCTGGGGGGCTGGAAACACCATATATTTT | CASSWGAGNTIYF
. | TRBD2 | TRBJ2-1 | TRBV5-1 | TGCGCCAGCAGCTGGTGGGCTAGCGGGAAGGGCTACAATGAGCAGTTCTTC | CASSWWASGKGYNEQFF
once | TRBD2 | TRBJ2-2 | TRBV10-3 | TGTGCCATCAGACAGCCTGGGACTAGCGGGAAAGATAACACCGGGGAGCTGTTTTTT | CAIRQPGTSGKDNTGELFF
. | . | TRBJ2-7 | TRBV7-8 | TGTGCCAGCAGCCACGTCTCCTCAGGCCCATTCTCCTACGAGCAGTACTTC | CASSHVSSGPFSYEQYF
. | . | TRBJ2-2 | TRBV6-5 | TGTGCCAGCAGTTACAACTATCTACCGAACACCGGGGAGCTGTTTTTT | CASSYNYLPNTGELFF
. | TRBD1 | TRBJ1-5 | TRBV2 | TGTGCCAGCAGGGGGACAGGTGATCAGCCCCAGCATTTT | CASRGTGDQPQHF
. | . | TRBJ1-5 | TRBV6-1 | TGTGCCAGCAGTGAATTTAGCAATCAGCCCCAGCATTTT | CASSEFSNQPQHF
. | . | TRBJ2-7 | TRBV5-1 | TGCGCCAGCAGCGGCCTGACAGGCGGGGACGAGCAGTACTTC | CASSGLTGGDEQYF
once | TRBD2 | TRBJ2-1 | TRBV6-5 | TGTGCCAGCAGCCTCACTAGCGGGAGTTTCAATGAGCAGTTCTTC | CASSLTSGSFNEQFF
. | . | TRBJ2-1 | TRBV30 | TGTGCCTGGAGTACTTTTGGTAAGCAGTTCTTC | CAWSTFGKQFF